Sequencing of this TCR beta chain was carried out in a study of T cell responses to AZD1222 COVID-19 vaccine. Assay: immunoSEQ multiplex PCR; the TCRdb copy retains only in-frame clones and omits some. There are around 140,000 clones in the sample; 85% to 95% occur only once, and 12% lies in the top ten. With 2 bases removed from V and 7 bases from J, the gap between germline ends came to 9 bases. This CDR3 is 13 amino acids long. The receptor was derived from an adult who had recovered from COVID-19. J is TRBJ2-4 and V is TRBV12-3 or TRBV12-4, with D maybe TRBD2 (5 bases). The sequenced sample was peripheral blood, obtained after recovery from COVID-19. CDR3 protein: CASSLRRGNIQYF. In DNA form, the CDR3 reads TGTGCCAGCAGTTTACGGCGAGGGAACATTCAGTACTTC.